This is a list of T cell receptor beta chains from one sample in a study of brain T cells in children with intractable seizures. Libraries were prepared by immunoSEQ multiplex PCR; TCRdb keeps only in-frame clonotypes and omits some of them. The sample has 340,000 or so clones, 85% to 95% seen once. Sequenced here: peripheral blood, sampled 4 to 5 months after surgery. The receptor set was obtained from a boy less than two years old with tuberous sclerosis and intractable seizures. Each CDR3 is given with its conserved first and last residue. The D gene is left open where the match is weak. Expanded clones get a size class; other rows say once, few or many, or leave the size out.

V gene	CDR3 length	clone size	J gene	D gene	CDR3 protein	CDR3 DNA
TRBV5-1	12	-	TRBJ1-2	-	CASSSGAYGYTF	TGCGCCAGCAGCAGTGGCGCTTATGGCTACACCTTC
TRBV5-4	15	-	TRBJ1-2	-	CASSAELGTSLGYTF	TGTGCCAGCAGCGCCGAACTAGGGACTTCACTTGGCTACACCTTC
TRBV20-1	11	-	TRBJ1-2	-	CSGGGFYGYTF	TGCAGTGGCGGGGGATTCTATGGCTACACCTTC
TRBV14	14	-	TRBJ1-1	-	CASSYQSRGGEAFF	TGTGCCAGCAGCTACCAAAGCAGGGGCGGTGAAGCTTTCTTT
TRBV15	20	-	TRBJ2-3	-	CATSRDGMTQGATNADTQYF	TGTGCCACCAGCAGAGATGGTATGACGCAGGGAGCCACGAACGCAGATACGCAGTATTTT
TRBV19	14	-	TRBJ2-5	-	CASSKMGGIWTQYF	TGTGCCAGTAGCAAAATGGGTGGGATTTGGACCCAGTACTTC
TRBV13	16	once	TRBJ2-2	TRBD2	CASSPGLAGAFGELFF	TGTGCCAGCAGCCCGGGACTAGCGGGAGCATTCGGGGAGCTGTTTTTT
TRBV5-1	13	-	TRBJ2-7	-	CASSYGLSYEQYF	TGCGCCAGCAGCTATGGACTATCCTACGAGCAGTACTTC
TRBV27	14	few	TRBJ1-6	-	CASSPRGRSSPLHF	TGTGCCAGCAGTCCAAGAGGGAGAAGCTCACCCCTCCACTTT
TRBV7-9	14	-	TRBJ1-4	-	CASLNGQLNEKLFF	TGTGCCAGCTTGAACGGACAGCTAAATGAAAAACTGTTTTTT
TRBV2	12	-	TRBJ1-4	-	CASRGGSEKLFF	TGTGCCAGCAGAGGGGGGAGTGAAAAACTGTTTTTT
TRBV7-2	14	once	TRBJ2-7	TRBD1	CASSSQGAGYEQYF	TGTGCCAGCAGCTCCCAGGGGGCGGGCTACGAGCAGTACTTC
TRBV29-1	15	-	TRBJ2-6	-	CSVFQPYSGANVLTF	TGCAGCGTTTTCCAGCCTTACTCTGGGGCCAACGTCCTGACTTTC
TRBV6-6	12	-	TRBJ2-7	-	CATGETANWQYF	TGTGCCACCGGAGAGACCGCGAACTGGCAGTACTTC
TRBV5-6	12	once	TRBJ2-3	-	CASSFGGGPQYF	TGTGCCAGCAGCTTTGGAGGGGGCCCGCAGTATTTT
TRBV5-1	16	-	TRBJ2-1	-	CASSPPSSLPYNEQFF	TGCGCCAGCAGCCCCCCTTCTTCCTTGCCCTACAATGAGCAGTTCTTC